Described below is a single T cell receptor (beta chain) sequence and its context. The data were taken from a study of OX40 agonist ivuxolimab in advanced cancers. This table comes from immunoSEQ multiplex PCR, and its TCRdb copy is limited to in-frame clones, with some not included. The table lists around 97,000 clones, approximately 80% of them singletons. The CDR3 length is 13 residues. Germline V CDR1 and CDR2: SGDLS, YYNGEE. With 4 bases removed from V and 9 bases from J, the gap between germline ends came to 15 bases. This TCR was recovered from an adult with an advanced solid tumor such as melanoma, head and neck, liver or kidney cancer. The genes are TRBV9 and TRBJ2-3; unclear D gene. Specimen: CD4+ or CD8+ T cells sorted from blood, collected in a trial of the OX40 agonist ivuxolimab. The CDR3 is CASSPLGPETQYF. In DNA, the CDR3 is TGTGCCAGCAGCCCCCTGGGTCCGGAGACGCAGTATTTT. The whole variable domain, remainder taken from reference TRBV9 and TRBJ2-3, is DSGVTQTPKHLITATGQRVTLRCSPRSGDLSVYWYQQSLDQGLQFLIQYYNGEERAKGNILERFSAQQFPDLHSELNLSSLELGDSALYFCASSPLGPETQYFGPGTRLTVL.